The clone carrying this T cell receptor (beta chain) was detected ten times or more. As yet, its antigen is unknown. Using RNA transcripts as the source, TCR beta CDR3 regions were amplified. An initial round of RT-PCR targeting the TCR CDR3 relied on the HTBI primer set. One entry per CDR3 protein results from TCRdb running MiXCR on the multiplex PCR reads. The sample records a few hundred thousand distinct CDR3 sequences, under 25% being singletons. This record belongs to a study of T cells in Graves' hyperthyroidism and ophthalmopathy. Study-wide points: Most clonotypes that expanded in the thyroid above 0.001 also showed up in blood.

PBMCs were sourced from roughly 10 ml fresh peripheral blood. CDR1 and CDR2 (germline): SGDLS, YYNGEE. The ends were cut back, 0 bases at V and 5 bases at J, with 14 bases in the middle. There are 15 residues in the CDR3. The material sequenced was blood. The sequence was obtained from a woman aged 50 to 65 with Graves' hyperthyroidism. The chain couples TRBV9 to TRBJ2-5; D remains ambiguous. CDR3: CASSVDPLGIETQYF. CDR3 bases: TGTGCCAGCAGCGTAGACCCACTGGGTATTGAGACCCAGTACTTC.